This T cell receptor (beta chain) is from a study of blood T cell repertoires in COVID-19 (TCRdb year 2020). General notes on the study: Collaborator samples came from the United States, Italy and Spain and covered acute and convalescent phases of COVID-19. Where HLA class I and class II types were available, the types were taken from metadata supplied by the sample provider, not from assay-based typing. The repertoires were released in a freely available public database meant as a resource for research on the immune response to SARS-CoV-2. Samples came from the ongoing ImmuneRACE study (first 160 participants) plus 1,254 subjects from 6 global collaborators. A de-identified subject ID, COVID-19 status, age in years and sex were almost always included in the sample metadata. Deeply sampled blood TCRbeta repertoires from subjects exposed to, actively infected with, or recovered from COVID-19 were included in the dataset. The prospective study material was composed of cDNA or gDNA derived from T cells, B-cell-depleted T cells, or PBMCs. On the study overall, not on this receptor specifically: The amount of clinical and demographic metadata varied by source and participant and was provided uncurated.

As for this clone: The antigen it recognizes is unknown. Per-base quality was not reported, and no clone a single base away is much larger than it.

The germline V gene (reference sequence) specifies MNHEY as CDR1 and SMNVEV as CDR2. Trimming removed 4 bases from V and 5 bases from J; the gene matches leave 5 bases unexplained. There are 13 amino acids in the CDR3, from cysteine to phenylalanine inclusive. The retained sequence is limited to the CDR3, 39 bases, with the frame set at the first base. TCRbeta CDR3 regions were amplified from genomic DNA using the immunoSEQ Assay, a bias-controlled multiplex PCR. The source study handled its data this way. The number of nucleated cells in each sample was estimated from the amplification of reference gene primers within the assay. Sequence reads were collapsed and filtered to measure the absolute abundance of every unique TCRbeta CDR3 rearrangement. For each sample, productive Simpson clonality was calculated by taking the square root of Simpson's diversity index across productive rearrangements. The table comes from immuneACCESS by way of TCRdb, which keeps in-frame sequences with V and J called. Part of the clones is missing from these tables; in studies checked, under half for an unresolved V gene and the rest for unknown reasons. Clone size and the V and J calls come from that table; the DNA yielded D and trimming. The sample data list a few hundred thousand clones, and around 84% of these were observed just once. The ten largest account for under 3% of the sample.

Enrolling through a virtual design, the prospective study's participants ranged in age from roughly 18 to 95 years and lived across about two dozen United States geographic areas. In the prospective study, participants were assigned to cohorts based on the clinical history participants reported in a screening survey and a study questionnaire. For ImmuneRACE Cohort 3, a participant was defined as recovered based on two consecutive negative NP/OP PCR tests, clearance by a healthcare professional, or resolution of symptoms. In the prospective study, whole blood, serum and a nasopharyngeal or oropharyngeal swab were collected from each participant by mobile phlebotomists. Over a 2-month period, participants in the prospective study had the option of providing additional blood draws and questionnaires. Before DNA extraction, prospective study blood samples were shipped either frozen or at room temperature.

Here the chain combines TRBV27 and TRBJ2-7, and TRBD1 matches 7 of the central bases. This receptor was identified in a woman aged 45-59 years who had recovered from COVID-19. The sequenced material came from PBMCs or T cells enriched from blood (not recorded which). The CDR3 in this case is CASSSQGTHEQYF. The nucleotide sequence reads TGTGCCAGCAGTTCACAGGGGACCCACGAGCAGTACTTC.